Following are 17 T cell receptor beta chains from one sample sequenced in a study of CD4 T cells in relation to SARS-CoV-2 and coronaviruses. Before the COVID-19 pandemic, during about 2010-2018, CD4+ T cells were taken from unexposed donors. Isolation of CD4+ T cells took place after less than 11 days in culture. These receptors lack a known antigen. This table comes from immunoSEQ multiplex PCR, and its TCRdb copy is limited to in-frame clones, with some not included. The sample contains around 25,000 clones, 76% of which appear only once. The sample comprised CD4+ T cells from PBMCs, cultured in vitro. These receptors came from a human donor in good health.

This chain connects TRBV9 to TRBJ2-2; TRBD1 matches at 7 bases. The CDR3 consists of 16 residues. CDR1 and CDR2 from the germline V gene are SGDLS and YYNGEE. After removal of 4 bases from V and 5 bases from J, the junction contained 11 bases not matched to a gene. The CDR3 here is CASSPTTGMWTGELFF. CDR3 DNA: TGTGCCAGCAGCCCAACGACAGGGATGTGGACCGGGGAGCTGTTTTTT.

The CDR3 protein is CASTGTGSSYNSPLHF. CDR3 in DNA: TGTGCCAGCACCGGGACAGGGAGCTCCTATAATTCACCCCTCCACTTT. V usage is TRBV6-6 and J usage is TRBJ1-6; 9 positions match TRBD1. This CDR3 is built from 16 residues. After removal of 7 bases from V and 0 bases from J, the junction contained 4 bases not matched to a gene. Germline-derived CDR1 and CDR2 are MNHNY and SVGAGI (reference sequence).

The V and J genes are TRBV30 and TRBJ2-7, with D perhaps TRBD1 (5 bases). The CDR3 runs 13 residues. Per the germline V gene, CDR1 is GTSNPN and CDR2 is SVGIG (reference sequence). The V end was cut by 2 bases, the J end by 7 bases, with 15 bases between. The CDR3 region is CAWSPLGVGEQYF. CDR3 bases: TGTGCCTGGAGTCCCCTAGGGGTGGGGGAGCAGTACTTC.

The DNA of the CDR3 is TGCGCCAGCAGTCCCGGGACAGGGATGAGCACAGATACGCAGTATTTT. Encoded protein: CASSPGTGMSTDTQYF. The chain recombines TRBV5-1 with TRBJ2-3; 9 bases are shared with TRBD1. V lost 5 bases and J lost 0; bases outside the gene matches: 7. The CDR3 is made up of 16 amino acids. Germline V gene data show CDR1 as SGHRS and CDR2 as YFSETQ.

V and J are TRBV30 and TRBJ2-1; 7 nucleotides line up with TRBD1. J lost 2 bases, V lost 1 base, and 14 bases had no gene match. In germline, CDR1 is GTSNPN, CDR2 SVGIG (reference sequence). The CDR3 is 18 amino acids. CDR3 residues: CAWSGGGKRVFPYNEQFF. For the CDR3, the DNA is TGTGCCTGGAGTGGAGGGGGCAAAAGAGTTTTTCCCTACAATGAGCAGTTCTTC.

A single count supports this clone. The V gene is TRBV12-5, the J gene TRBJ2-3, with TRBD1 as a possible D gene (5 bases). Trimming removed 8 bases at V and 2 bases at J, with 14 bases between. The germline V gene has CDR1 LGHNT and CDR2 FRNRAP. CDR3 length: 14 amino acids. The CDR3, as DNA: TGTGCTAGTTCCCCGACAGAATCCACAGATACGCAGTATTTT. Translation gives CASSPTESTDTQYF.

The genes are TRBV11-2 and TRBJ2-3; 7 nucleotides line up with TRBD2. Trimming cost V 1 base and J 2 bases; bases outside gene matches: 3. Germline CDR1 SGHAT, CDR2 FQNNGV. CDR3 length equals 15 residues. CDR3 nucleotide sequence: TGTGCCAGCAGCTTAGGGACTAGACCCACAGATACGCAGTATTTT. It encodes CASSLGTRPTDTQYF.

The chain combines TRBV24-1 with TRBJ2-6, with D unclear. CDR1 and CDR2 from the germline V gene are KGHDR and SFDVKD. The CDR3 is made up of 17 amino acids. Trimming left V 3 bases short and J 0 bases short, with 11 bases between. The chain's CDR3 is CATSDTGPDSGANVLTF. The CDR3 bases are TGTGCCACCAGTGATACCGGACCGGACTCTGGGGCCAACGTCCTGACTTTC.

CDR3 sequence: CASSPGRGNQPQHF. The CDR3, as DNA: TGTGCCAGCAGCCCCGGAAGAGGCAATCAGCCCCAGCATTTT. V gene TRBV7-3 combines with J gene TRBJ1-5; D uncertain. The V end was cut by 5 bases, the J end by 2 bases, with 10 bases between. Germline loops: CDR1 SGHTA, CDR2 FQGTGA. This CDR3 spans 14 amino acids.

The chain is built from TRBV11-2 and TRBJ2-3; D might be TRBD1 (5 bases). The CDR3 length is 14 residues. Germline CDR1 is SGHAT and CDR2 is FQNNGV. V dropped 1 base and J dropped 4 bases, with 9 bases sitting between them. The CDR3 region has the DNA TGTGCCAGCAGCTTAGGGGGCCCGGCAGATACGCAGTATTTT. This gives the protein CASSLGGPADTQYF.

Here the CDR3 reads CAMGKGVTDTQYF. The CDR3 DNA reads as TGCGCCATGGGGAAAGGCGTAACAGATACGCAGTATTTT. This chain uses TRBV10-2 with TRBJ2-3; D not certain. V was pared by 10 bases and J by 3 bases, with 14 bases between. This CDR3 comprises 13 residues. Per germline, CDR1 WSHSY and CDR2 SAAADI.

This clone was counted a few times. The chain combines TRBV10-3 with TRBJ2-2; TRBD1 agrees at 11 bases. Germline CDR1 ENHRY, CDR2 SYGVKD. V gave up 4 bases and J gave up 6 bases; unmatched junction bases: 4. CDR3 length: 15 residues. The DNA of the CDR3 is TGTGCCATCAGTGGAGGACAGGGGGCGCCCGGGGAGCTGTTTTTT. This codes for CAISGGQGAPGELFF.

V and J are TRBV14 and TRBJ1-6; D not certain. Germline V CDR1 and CDR2: SGHDN, FVKESK. CDR3 length: 14 amino acids. V gave up 0 bases and J gave up 8 bases, with 8 bases separating them. This CDR3 reads CASSQDQRYSPLHF. The CDR3 coding sequence is TGTGCCAGCAGCCAAGATCAGAGGTATTCACCCCTCCACTTT.

The chain carries TRBV3-1 (or the pseudogene TRBV3-2) and TRBJ2-1; no clear D. The CDR3 totals 12 residues. In germline, CDR1 is LGHDT, CDR2 YNNKEL (reference sequence). Trimming took 1 base from V and 6 from J, leaving 4 bases between them. Written as DNA, the CDR3 is TGTGCCAGCAGCCAAGTAACCAATGAGCAGTTCTTC. Translation: CASSQVTNEQFF.

This sequence joins TRBV5-1 and TRBJ2-5, with unresolved D. Per germline, CDR1 SGHRS and CDR2 YFSETQ. The CDR3 is 11 amino acids. Trimming took off 2 bases at V and 5 bases at J, with 4 bases between the two ends. This CDR3 is CASSFDETQYF. The CDR3 region has the DNA TGCGCCAGCAGCTTCGACGAGACCCAGTACTTC.

The V call is TRBV19, the J call TRBJ1-6, with D possibly matching TRBD1 (6 bases). This CDR3 has 15 residues. Germline V CDR1 and CDR2: LNHDA, SQIVND (reference sequence). Trimming removed 6 bases at V and 9 bases at J, with 18 bases between. The CDR3 loop is CASRNLQGSASPLHF. The CDR3 coding sequence is TGTGCCAGTAGGAACCTACAGGGTTCCGCTTCACCCCTCCACTTT.

The table lists this clone with a count of one. J is TRBJ2-5 and V is TRBV3-1 (or the pseudogene TRBV3-2); 10 nucleotides line up with TRBD2. Trimming cost V 4 bases and J 7 bases; bases outside gene matches: 12. Germline V gene sequence: CDR1 LGHDT, CDR2 YNNKEL (reference sequence). The CDR3 totals 16 residues. The CDR3 protein is CASSLDSGRPHGTQYF. Here the CDR3 DNA reads TGTGCCAGCAGCCTGGATAGCGGGAGGCCCCATGGGACCCAGTACTTC.